This T cell receptor (beta chain) was identified in a study of blood T cell repertoires in COVID-19. For the study at large: Samples came from the United States, Italy and Spain, spanning acute and convalescent COVID-19. T cells, B-cell-depleted T cells, or PBMCs supplied cDNA or gDNA.

As handled by the study authors: How many nucleated cells were present was estimated from reference gene primer amplification. Clones were sequenced by immunoSEQ multiplex PCR, and TCRdb holds only the in-frame ones, with some missing. The D gene and trimming were derived from the DNA, and the V and J assignments and clone size from that table. The sample holds fewer than 350,000 clones, around nine tenths seen once. The receptor was derived from a man between 35 and 55 years old with active or convalescent COVID-19. The sequencing input was peripheral blood.

The DNA of the CDR3 is TGTGCCTGGAGAGTGACGATGGGGGCCGCGGAGACCCAGTACTTC. Translating it yields CAWRVTMGAAETQYF. V gene TRBV30 combines with J gene TRBJ2-5; tentatively, D is TRBD1 (6 bases). CDR3 length: 15 residues. V lost 3 bases to trimming and J lost 5 bases, with 19 bases between them. Looked up from germline, CDR1 is GTSNPN and CDR2 is SVGIG (reference sequence).